This T cell receptor beta chain was sequenced in a study of cytomegalovirus exposure and HLA in healthy donors. Overall study results and limits: Most of the CMV-associated TCR beta chains (in a later analysis) appeared to be HLA-restricted. Common viral pathogens were later found to be apparently linked to several of the most significant clusters.

Whereas donors were nominally healthy upon sampling, unrecorded immune exposures were probable. Germline CDR1 is SEHNR and CDR2 is FQNEAQ (reference sequence). CDR3 size: 16 residues. The V and J ends lost 6 bases and 4 bases respectively, with 18 bases between them. The PCR made use of 60 Vbeta and 13 Jbeta primers. Libraries were prepared by immunoSEQ multiplex PCR; TCRdb keeps only in-frame clonotypes and omits some of them. Of around 180,000 clones in the sample, 70% to 85% are singletons; the top ten hold approximately 0.7%. A few counts support this clone. Its antigen is still unknown. The sequence was collected from a woman between 40 and 55 years old in good health and CMV-seronegative. The chain recombines TRBV7-9 with TRBJ1-4, with D possibly TRBD1 on 5 matching bases. The sample was PBMCs. The CDR3 loop reads CASSTPQEGINEKLFF. CDR3 in DNA: TGTGCCAGCAGTACTCCTCAGGAGGGGATTAATGAAAAACTGTTTTTT.